What follows describes a single TCR beta chain. Clones were sequenced by immunoSEQ multiplex PCR, and TCRdb holds only the in-frame ones, with some missing. The data contain tens of thousands of clones, roughly 80% of them singletons. The data originate from a study of OX40 agonist ivuxolimab in advanced cancers. On cycle 4 day 1 and cycle 7 day 1, as well as at baseline, blood was sampled. The trim removed 2 bases at V and 5 bases at J, leaving 9 bases unmatched. In germline, CDR1 is LGHNA, CDR2 YSLEER. This CDR3 contains 15 residues. This chain links TRBV4-3 with TRBJ2-7; the match to TRBD1 covers 7 bases. This specimen consisted of CD4+ or CD8+ T cells sorted from blood, obtained in a trial of the OX40 agonist ivuxolimab. This receptor was identified in an adult with an advanced solid tumor such as melanoma, head and neck, liver or kidney cancer. CDR3 sequence (DNA): TGCGCCAGCAGCCAACAAACCTTGACAGGGAACGAGCAGTACTTC. Translating gives CASSQQTLTGNEQYF.